The rows below give T cell receptor beta chains drawn from one sample of a study of shared clonotypes between healthy human individuals. Generated by immunoSEQ multiplex PCR, the TCRdb table keeps only in-frame clones and is missing some. The sample yields some 630,000 clones, 55% to 75% seen once. The specimen sequenced was memory CD4+ T cells sorted from blood. The receptors were sampled from a woman aged 25 to 39 in good health. The CDR3 runs from the conserved cysteine through the conserved F or W.

TRBJ2-7	TRBV27	CASSIGGPPYEQYF
TRBJ1-1	TRBV28	CASSSTGGRTEAFF
TRBJ2-7	TRBV6-1	CASSEAETSGSSYEQYF
TRBJ2-1	TRBV29-1	CSAVRGRHNEQFF
TRBJ1-5	TRBV6-1	CATRGSNQPQHF
TRBJ2-7	TRBV11-3	CASSFTGEYEQYF
TRBJ1-5	TRBV15	CATARDSLNQPQHF
TRBJ2-1	TRBV25-1	CASSESPSGRTWDEQFF
TRBJ1-4	TRBV14	CASSQVGPGQPNEKLFF
TRBJ2-7	TRBV11-1	CASSLERGSSYEQYF
TRBJ2-7	TRBV4-1	CASSQDRLRDRGTHEQYF
TRBJ2-7	TRBV30	CAWSRGPYEQYF
TRBJ2-6	TRBV6-5	CASSQVSSGANVLTF
TRBJ1-1	TRBV18	CASSPFSGVGEAFF
TRBJ1-4	TRBV15	CATSKWTGESYEKLFF
TRBJ2-2	TRBV15	CATSRETSRNTGELFF
TRBJ2-1	TRBV7-2	CASSLAHSLSYNEQFF